This TCR beta chain was retrieved from a study of CD8+ T cells in alopecia areata. Specified treatment: oral pan-JAK inhibitor, 5-10 mg twice daily. cDNA serving as the sequencing template came from extracted, reverse transcribed RNA. Here immunoSEQ multiplex PCR was the method, and the copy in TCRdb shows in-frame clones only, minus some. The sample yields over 250,000 clones, over 45% seen once. This sequence originates from a human donor with alopecia areata. Material: CD4+ T cells sorted from blood, obtained at roughly week 52, from a patient treated with tofacitinib.

CDR3 DNA sequence: TGCAGCGCCCCGGCAGGCAGCTCCTACAATGAGCAGTTCTTC. It is translated as CSAPAGSSYNEQFF. V usage is TRBV29-1 and J usage is TRBJ2-1; no firm D call. V lost 7 bases, J lost 0 bases, and 13 bases lay in between. The CDR3 extends over 14 amino acids. From germline, CDR1 is SQVTM and CDR2 ANQGSEA.